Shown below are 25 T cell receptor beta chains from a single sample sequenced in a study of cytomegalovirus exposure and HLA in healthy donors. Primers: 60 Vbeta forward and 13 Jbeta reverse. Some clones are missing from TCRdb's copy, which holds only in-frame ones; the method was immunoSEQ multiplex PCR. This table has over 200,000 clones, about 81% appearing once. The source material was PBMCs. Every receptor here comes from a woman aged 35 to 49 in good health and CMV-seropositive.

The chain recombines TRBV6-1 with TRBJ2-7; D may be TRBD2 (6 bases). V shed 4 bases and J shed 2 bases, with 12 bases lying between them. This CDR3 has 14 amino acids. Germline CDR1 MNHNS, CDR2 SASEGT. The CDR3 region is CASSGSGPTYEQYF. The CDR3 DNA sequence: TGTGCCAGCAGTGGGAGCGGGCCAACCTACGAGCAGTACTTC.

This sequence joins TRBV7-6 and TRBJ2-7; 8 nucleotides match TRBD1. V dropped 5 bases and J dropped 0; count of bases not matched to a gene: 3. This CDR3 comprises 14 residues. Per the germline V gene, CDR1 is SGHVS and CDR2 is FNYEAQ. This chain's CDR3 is CASSPGTGSYEQYF. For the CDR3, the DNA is TGTGCCAGCAGCCCCGGGACAGGCTCCTACGAGCAGTACTTC.

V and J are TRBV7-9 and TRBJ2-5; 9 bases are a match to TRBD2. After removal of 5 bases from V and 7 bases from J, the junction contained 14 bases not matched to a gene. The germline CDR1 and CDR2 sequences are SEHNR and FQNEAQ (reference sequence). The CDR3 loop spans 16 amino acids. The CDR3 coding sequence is TGTGCCAGCAGCCCGCGGTGGAAGCGGGAGGTCGGGACCCAGTACTTC. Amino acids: CASSPRWKREVGTQYF.

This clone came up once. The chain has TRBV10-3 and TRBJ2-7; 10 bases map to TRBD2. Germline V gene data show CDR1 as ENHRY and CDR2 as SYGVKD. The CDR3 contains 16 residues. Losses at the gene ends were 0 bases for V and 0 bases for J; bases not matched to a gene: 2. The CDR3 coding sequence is TGTGCCATCAGTGAGTCGAGCGGGAGGGCCTCCTACGAGCAGTACTTC. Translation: CAISESSGRASYEQYF.

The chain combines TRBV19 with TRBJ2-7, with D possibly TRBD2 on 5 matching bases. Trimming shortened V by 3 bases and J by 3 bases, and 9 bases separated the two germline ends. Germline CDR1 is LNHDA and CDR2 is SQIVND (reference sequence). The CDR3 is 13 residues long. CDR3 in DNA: TGTGCCAGTAGTATTGCCGGGGTCTACGAGCAGTACTTC. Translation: CASSIAGVYEQYF.

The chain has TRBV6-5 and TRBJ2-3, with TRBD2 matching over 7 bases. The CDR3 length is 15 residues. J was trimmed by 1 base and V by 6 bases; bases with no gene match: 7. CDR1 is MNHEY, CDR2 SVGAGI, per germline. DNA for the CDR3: TGTGCCAGCAGACCAGGACTAGTGGGCACAGATACGCAGTATTTT. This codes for CASRPGLVGTDTQYF.

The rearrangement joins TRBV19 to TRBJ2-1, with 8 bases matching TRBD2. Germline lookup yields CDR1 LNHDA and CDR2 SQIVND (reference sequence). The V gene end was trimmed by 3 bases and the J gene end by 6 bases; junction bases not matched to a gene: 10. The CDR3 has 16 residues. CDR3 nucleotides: TGTGCCAGTAGTATTGATTTAGCGGGAAGGGCCAATGAGCAGTTCTTC. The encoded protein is CASSIDLAGRANEQFF.

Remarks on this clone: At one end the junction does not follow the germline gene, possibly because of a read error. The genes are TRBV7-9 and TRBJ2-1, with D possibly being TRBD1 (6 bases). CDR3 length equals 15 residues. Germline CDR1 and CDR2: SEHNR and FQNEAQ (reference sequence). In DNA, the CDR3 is TGTTCCAGCAGCTCGGACAGAGGCCCCCTGGGATGGCAGTTCTTC. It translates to CSSSSDRGPLGWQFF.

This CDR3 is CASSGETGGSYEQYF. The CDR3 DNA follows: TGTGCCAGCAGTGGGGAGACAGGGGGATCCTACGAGCAGTACTTC. The gene calls are TRBV6-6 and TRBJ2-7; 9 nucleotides align to TRBD1. With V trimmed by 5 bases and J by 1 base, 6 bases remained unmatched. The CDR3 loop spans 15 amino acids. Germline CDR1 and CDR2: MNHNY and SVGAGI (reference sequence).

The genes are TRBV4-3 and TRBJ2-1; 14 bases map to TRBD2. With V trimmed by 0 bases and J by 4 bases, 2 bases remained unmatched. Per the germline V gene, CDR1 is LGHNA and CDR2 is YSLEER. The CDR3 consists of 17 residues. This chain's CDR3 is CASSQETSGGVYNEQFF. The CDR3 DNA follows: TGCGCCAGCAGCCAAGAGACTAGCGGGGGGGTTTACAATGAGCAGTTCTTC.

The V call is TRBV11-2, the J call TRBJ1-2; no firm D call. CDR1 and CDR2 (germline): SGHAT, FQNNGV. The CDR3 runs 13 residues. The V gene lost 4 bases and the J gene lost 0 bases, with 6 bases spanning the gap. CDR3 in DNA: TGTGCCAGCAGCTCATCGGCTAACTATGGCTACACCTTC. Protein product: CASSSSANYGYTF.

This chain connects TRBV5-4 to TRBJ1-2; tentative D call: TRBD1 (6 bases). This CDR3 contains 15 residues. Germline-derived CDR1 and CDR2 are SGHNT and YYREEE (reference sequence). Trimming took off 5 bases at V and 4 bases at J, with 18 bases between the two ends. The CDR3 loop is CASRRNTGRPYGYTF. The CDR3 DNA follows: TGTGCCAGCAGACGGAATACAGGGCGCCCCTATGGCTACACCTTC.

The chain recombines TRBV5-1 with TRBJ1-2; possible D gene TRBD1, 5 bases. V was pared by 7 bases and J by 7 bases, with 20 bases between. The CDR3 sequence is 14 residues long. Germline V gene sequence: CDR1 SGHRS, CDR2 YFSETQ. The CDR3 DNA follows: TGCGCCAGCGGAAAGGAGGGGCAAGCTGGTGGCTACACCTTC. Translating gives CASGKEGQAGGYTF. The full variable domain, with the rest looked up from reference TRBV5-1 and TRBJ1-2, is KAGVTQTPRYLIKTRGQQVTLSCSPISGHRSVSWYQQTPGQGLQFLFEYFSETQRNKGNFPGRFSGRQFSNSRSEMNVSTLELGDSALYLCASGKEGQAGGYTFGSGTRLTVV.

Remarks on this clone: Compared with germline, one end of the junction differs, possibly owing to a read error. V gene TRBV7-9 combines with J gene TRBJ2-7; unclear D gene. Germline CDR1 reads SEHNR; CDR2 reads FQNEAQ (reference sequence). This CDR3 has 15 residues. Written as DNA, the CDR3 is TGTTCCAGCAGCTGGGCTGCAGGTCGTGAGTACGAGCAGTACTTC. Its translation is CSSSWAAGREYEQYF.

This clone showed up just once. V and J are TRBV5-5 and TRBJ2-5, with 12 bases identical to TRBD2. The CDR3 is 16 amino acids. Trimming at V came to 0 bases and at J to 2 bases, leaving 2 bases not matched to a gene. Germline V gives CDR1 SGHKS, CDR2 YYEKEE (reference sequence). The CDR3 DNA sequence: TGTGCCAGCAGCTTGGAACTAGCGGGGGGACAAGAGACCCAGTACTTC. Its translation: CASSLELAGGQETQYF.

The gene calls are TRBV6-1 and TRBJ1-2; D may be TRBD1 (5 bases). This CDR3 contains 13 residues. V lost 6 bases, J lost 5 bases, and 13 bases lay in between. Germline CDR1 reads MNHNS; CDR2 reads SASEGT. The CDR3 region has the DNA TGTGCCAGCAGGTCGGGGGAGGGATATGGCTACACCTTC. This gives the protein CASRSGEGYGYTF.

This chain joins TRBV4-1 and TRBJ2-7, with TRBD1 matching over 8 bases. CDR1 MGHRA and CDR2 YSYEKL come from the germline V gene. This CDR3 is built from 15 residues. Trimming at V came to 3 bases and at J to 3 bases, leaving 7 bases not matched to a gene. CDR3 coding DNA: TGCGCCAGCAGCCAGAAACAGGGGGTCAACTACGAGCAGTACTTC. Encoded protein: CASSQKQGVNYEQYF.

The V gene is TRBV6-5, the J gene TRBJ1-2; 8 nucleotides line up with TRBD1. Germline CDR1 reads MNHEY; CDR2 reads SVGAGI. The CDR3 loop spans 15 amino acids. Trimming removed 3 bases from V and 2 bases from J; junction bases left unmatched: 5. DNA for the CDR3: TGTGCCAGCAGTTATAACGGACAGGGCAACTATGGCTACACCTTC. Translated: CASSYNGQGNYGYTF.

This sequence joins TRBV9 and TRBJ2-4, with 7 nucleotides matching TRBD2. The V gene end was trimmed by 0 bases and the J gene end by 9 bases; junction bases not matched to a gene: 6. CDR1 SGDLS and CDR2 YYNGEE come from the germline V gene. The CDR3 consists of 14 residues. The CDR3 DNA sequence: TGTGCCAGCAGCGTAGACCTAGCTAGCGGCATTCAGTACTTC. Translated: CASSVDLASGIQYF.

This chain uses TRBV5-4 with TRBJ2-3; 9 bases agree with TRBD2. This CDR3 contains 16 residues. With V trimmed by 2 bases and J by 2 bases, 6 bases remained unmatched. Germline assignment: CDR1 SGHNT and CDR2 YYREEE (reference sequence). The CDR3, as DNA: TGTGCCAGCAGCTTCCGCGGGGGGGCCTTCACAGATACGCAGTATTTT. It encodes CASSFRGGAFTDTQYF.

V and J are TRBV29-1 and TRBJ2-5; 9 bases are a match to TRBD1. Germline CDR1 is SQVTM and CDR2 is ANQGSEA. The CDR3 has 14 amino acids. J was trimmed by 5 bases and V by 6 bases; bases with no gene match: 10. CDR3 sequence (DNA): TGCAGCGTGGATCCGGGACAGGGTTTTGAGACCCAGTACTTC. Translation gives CSVDPGQGFETQYF.

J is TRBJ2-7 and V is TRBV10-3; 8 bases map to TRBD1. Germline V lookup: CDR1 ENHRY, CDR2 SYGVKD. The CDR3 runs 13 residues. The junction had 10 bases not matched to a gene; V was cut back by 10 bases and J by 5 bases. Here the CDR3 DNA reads TGTGCCACTGGAGGACAGGGACCCAACGAGCAGTACTTC. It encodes CATGGQGPNEQYF.

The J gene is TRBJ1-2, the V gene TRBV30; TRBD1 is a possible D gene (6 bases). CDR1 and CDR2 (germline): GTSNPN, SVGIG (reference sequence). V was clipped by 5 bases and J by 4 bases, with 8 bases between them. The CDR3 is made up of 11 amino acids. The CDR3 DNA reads TGTGCCTGGGGACAGTCCTATGGCTACACCTTC. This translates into CAWGQSYGYTF.

CDR3 in DNA: TGCGCCAGCAGCTTGGGCCGACTAGCGGGAGGGCGGGGTGAGCAGTTCTTC. Translating it yields CASSLGRLAGGRGEQFF. This rearrangement joins TRBV5-1 to TRBJ2-1; 14 nucleotides agree with TRBD2. Germline V gene sequence: CDR1 SGHRS, CDR2 YFSETQ. The CDR3 is 17 residues long. V trimming: 0 bases; J trimming: 9 bases; junction bases outside the gene matches: 8.

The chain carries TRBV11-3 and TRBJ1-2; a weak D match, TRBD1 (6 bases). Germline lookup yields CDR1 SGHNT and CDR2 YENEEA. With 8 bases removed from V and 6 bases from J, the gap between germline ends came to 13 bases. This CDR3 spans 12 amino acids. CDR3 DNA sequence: TGTGCCAGCCAAAGCCCAGGGGATGGCTACACCTTC. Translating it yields CASQSPGDGYTF.